Listed below are T cell receptor beta chains from one sample, sequenced in a study of cytomegalovirus exposure and HLA in healthy donors. Profiled with immunoSEQ multiplex PCR; TCRdb holds only in-frame clones, not every one. In the table there are over 90,000 clones, less than 90% of which are singletons. The sequenced sample was PBMCs. These TCRs come from a man in his forties or fifties in good health and CMV-seronegative. Both conserved end residues are part of each CDR3. The order of the fields is clone size, D gene, J gene, V gene, CDR3 protein, CDR3 DNA. D genes are given only for firm matches. Part of the rows lack a size; the others show once, few, many or a class for expanded clones.

>once|TRBD1|TRBJ1-1|TRBV6-1
CASIQTGGHTEAFF
TGTGCCAGCATTCAGACAGGGGGGCACACTGAAGCTTTCTTT
>.|TRBD2|TRBJ2-6|TRBV5-1
CASSLVRLAGYSGANVLTF
TGCGCCAGCAGCTTGGTTCGTCTAGCGGGTTACTCTGGGGCCAACGTCCTGACTTTC
>.|.|TRBJ2-3|TRBV7-8
CASSLARHRTDTQYF
TGTGCCAGCAGCTTAGCACGACACCGCACAGATACGCAGTATTTT
>.|TRBD1|TRBJ1-2|TRBV4-3
CASSHGTGTGGYYGYTF
TGCGCCAGCAGCCATGGTACCGGGACAGGGGGCTACTATGGCTACACCTTC
>.|.|TRBJ1-5|TRBV4-1
CASSLTSSDQPQHF
TGCGCCAGCAGCCTTACTAGCAGCGATCAGCCCCAGCATTTT
>.|.|TRBJ2-6|TRBV5-1
CASSAGLSGANVLTF
TGCGCCAGCAGTGCCGGACTCTCTGGGGCCAACGTCCTGACTTTC
>.|.|TRBJ1-5|TRBV5-1
CASSSEVNQPQHF
TGCGCCAGCAGCTCGGAGGTCAATCAGCCCCAGCATTTT
>once|TRBD2|TRBJ2-5|TRBV2
CASMGGETQYF
TGTGCCAGCATGGGGGGGGAGACCCAGTACTTC
>.|TRBD1|TRBJ2-3|TRBV5-4
CASSYSTGALDTQYF
TGTGCCAGCAGCTACTCGACAGGGGCGTTAGATACGCAGTATTTT
>.|.|TRBJ2-3|TRBV6-6
CASSYSTSSDTQYF
TGTGCCAGCAGTTACTCTACTTCCTCAGATACGCAGTATTTT
>.|.|TRBJ1-1|TRBV27
CASIGAAEAFF
TGTGCCAGCATAGGGGCGGCTGAAGCTTTCTTT
>.|TRBD1|TRBJ1-2|TRBV5-4
CASSFNFGTGVIDTF
TGTGCCAGCAGCTTCAACTTCGGGACAGGGGTTATCGACACCTTC
>.|.|TRBJ1-5|TRBV27
CASSALGSSNQPQHF
TGTGCCAGCAGTGCCCTAGGAAGCAGCAATCAGCCCCAGCATTTT
>.|TRBD1|TRBJ1-6|TRBV7-9
CASSPVTGGNSPLHF
TGTGCCAGCAGCCCGGTGACAGGGGGGAATTCACCCCTCCACTTT
>.|.|TRBJ1-1|TRBV11-2
CASSLGVNTEAFF
TGTGCCAGCAGCTTAGGAGTGAACACTGAAGCTTTCTTT
>.|.|TRBJ1-3|TRBV7-9
CASSMTETFSGNTIYF
TGTGCCAGCAGCATGACAGAGACTTTCTCTGGAAACACCATATATTTT
>.|.|TRBJ2-5|TRBV1
CTSRGELLAGGETQYF
TGCACCAGCAGGGGAGAATTACTAGCGGGGGGCGAGACCCAGTACTTC
>.|TRBD1|TRBJ2-7|TRBV13
CASSGGQGRMEQYF
TGTGCCAGCAGCGGGGGACAGGGGAGAATGGAGCAGTACTTC
>.|.|TRBJ2-3|TRBV2
CASDKRMTGTDTQYF
TGTGCCAGCGACAAGAGGATGACAGGCACAGATACGCAGTATTTT
>.|TRBD1|TRBJ2-5|TRBV11-3
CASSSGQGRETQYF
TGTGCCAGCAGCTCCGGACAGGGCCGAGAGACCCAGTACTTC
>once|.|TRBJ2-7|TRBV15
CATSPGSLYEQYF
TGTGCCACCAGCCCAGGGTCGCTCTACGAGCAGTACTTC
>.|.|TRBJ1-1|TRBV29-1
CSVESQGSNTEAFF
TGCAGCGTTGAAAGCCAGGGGTCGAACACTGAAGCTTTCTTT
>.|.|TRBJ1-6|TRBV7-3
CASSLTANRNSPLHF
TGTGCCAGCAGCTTAACGGCCAACCGAAATTCACCCCTCCACTTT
>.|TRBD1|TRBJ2-1|TRBV5-4
CASSFRSGQSYNEQFF
TGTGCCAGCAGCTTTAGATCGGGACAGTCCTACAATGAGCAGTTCTTC
>.|.|TRBJ2-3|TRBV20-1
CSAIKTDTQYF
TGCAGTGCTATAAAAACAGATACGCAGTATTTT
>.|TRBD2|TRBJ2-5|TRBV18
CASSPGLAGAAQETQYF
TGTGCCAGCTCACCAGGGCTAGCGGGGGCGGCCCAGGAGACCCAGTACTTC
>.|TRBD1|TRBJ2-7|TRBV4-1
CASSPRTGVYEQYF
TGCGCCAGCAGCCCTCGGACAGGGGTCTACGAGCAGTACTTC
>.|.|TRBJ1-1|TRBV7-2
CASSTGPQNTEAFF
TGTGCCAGCAGCACAGGGCCGCAGAACACTGAAGCTTTCTTT